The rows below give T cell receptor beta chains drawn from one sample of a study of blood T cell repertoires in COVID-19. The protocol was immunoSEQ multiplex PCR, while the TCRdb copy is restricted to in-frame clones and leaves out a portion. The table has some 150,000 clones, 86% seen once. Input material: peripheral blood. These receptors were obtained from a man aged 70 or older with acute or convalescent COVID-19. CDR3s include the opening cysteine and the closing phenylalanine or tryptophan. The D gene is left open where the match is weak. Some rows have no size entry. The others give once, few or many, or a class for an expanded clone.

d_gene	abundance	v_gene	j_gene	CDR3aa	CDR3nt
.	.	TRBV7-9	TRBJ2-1	CASSLRDFLGEQFF	TGTGCCAGCAGCCTAAGGGACTTTCTTGGTGAGCAGTTCTTC
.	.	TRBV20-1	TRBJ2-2	CSASYTGRATGELFF	TGCAGTGCTAGTTATACAGGGCGGGCCACCGGGGAGCTGTTTTTT
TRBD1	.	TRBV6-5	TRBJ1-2	CASSYQQGNYGYTF	TGTGCCAGCAGTTACCAACAGGGGAACTATGGCTACACCTTC
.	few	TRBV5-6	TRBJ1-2	CASSLVDPWSGYTF	TGTGCCAGCAGCTTGGTAGATCCGTGGTCTGGCTACACCTTC
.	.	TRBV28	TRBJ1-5	CASSSPGLNQPQHF	TGTGCCAGCAGTTCACCGGGACTCAATCAGCCCCAGCATTTT
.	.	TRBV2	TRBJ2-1	CASSDPGVEQFF	TGTGCCAGCAGTGATCCAGGGGTTGAGCAGTTCTTC
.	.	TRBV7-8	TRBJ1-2	CASSPLRGSVYGYTF	TGTGCCAGCAGCCCACTCAGGGGTTCGGTCTATGGCTACACCTTC
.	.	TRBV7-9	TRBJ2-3	CASSLWWDTQYF	TGTGCCAGCAGCCTATGGTGGGATACGCAGTATTTT
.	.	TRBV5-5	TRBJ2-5	CASSLEGETQYF	TGTGCCAGCAGCTTGGAGGGGGAGACCCAGTACTTC
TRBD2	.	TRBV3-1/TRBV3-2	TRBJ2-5	CASSQAGLAGGETQYF	TGTGCCAGCAGCCAAGCGGGACTAGCGGGAGGTGAGACCCAGTACTTC
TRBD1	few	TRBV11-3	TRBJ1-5	CASSVRTGGAYSNQPQHF	TGTGCCAGCAGCGTGAGGACAGGGGGGGCCTATAGCAATCAGCCCCAGCATTTT
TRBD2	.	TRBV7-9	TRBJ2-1	CASSSFSGGPYNEQFF	TGTGCCAGCAGCTCCTTTAGCGGGGGGCCGTACAATGAGCAGTTCTTC
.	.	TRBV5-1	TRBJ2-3	CASSLGGLTSTDTQYF	TGCGCCAGCAGCTTGGGAGGGTTGACTAGCACAGATACGCAGTATTTT
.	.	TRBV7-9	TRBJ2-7	CASKELQGSEQYF	TGTGCCAGCAAGGAACTACAGGGTAGCGAGCAGTACTTC
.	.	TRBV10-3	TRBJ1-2	CAISDSYYGYTF	TGTGCCATCAGTGATTCATACTATGGCTACACCTTC
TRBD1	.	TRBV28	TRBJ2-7	CASRRDRFPYEQYF	TGTGCCAGCAGAAGGGACAGGTTCCCCTACGAGCAGTACTTC
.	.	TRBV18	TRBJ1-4	CASSPSVGADINEKLFF	TGTGCCAGCTCACCATCGGTGGGAGCTGATATTAATGAAAAACTGTTTTTT
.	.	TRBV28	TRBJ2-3	CASSLTFLGDTQYF	TGTGCCAGCAGTCTCACTTTCCTCGGAGATACGCAGTATTTT